This T cell receptor (beta chain) was obtained from a study of shared clonotypes between healthy human individuals. Overall study findings and caveats: The study's rarefaction showed incomplete sorted-subset sequencing despite large depth.

The CDR3 is 13 residues long. Looked up from germline, CDR1 is SSHAT and CDR2 is FNYEAQ (reference sequence). Comment on this clone: Its antigen is not known. One end of the junction is discordant with germline, which a read error may explain.

The donors were adults (healthy and HIV-negative) with no recent acute infections or vaccinations. Only Caucasian adults living in Nashville, Tennessee made up the donor group. Clones were sequenced by immunoSEQ multiplex PCR, and TCRdb holds only the in-frame ones, with some missing. Of just over 2,000,000 clones listed, 85% to 95% are singletons. Sequencing was done on a sample of naive CD4+ T cells sorted from blood. Subset given: CD45RA+ positively selected. This sequence was found in a man between 18 and 35 years old in good health. This chain uses TRBV7-7 with TRBJ1-2; 8 bases match TRBD1. As DNA, the CDR3 is TGTGCTAGCAGCTTAGGCAGGGGGCGCGGCTACACCTTC. Amino acids: CASSLGRGRGYTF.